This TCR beta chain was sequenced during a study of Ad26.COV2.S vaccination and SARS-CoV-2 variants. The V gene lost 2 bases and the J gene lost 3 bases, with 16 bases spanning the gap. Germline CDR1 MNHNS, CDR2 SASEGT. The CDR3 has 16 amino acids. Profiling relied on immunoSEQ multiplex PCR, and the TCRdb table lists in-frame clones only, not all of them. The table has about 350,000 clones, about 85% seen once. Comments on this clone: What it binds is not known.

Findings and limits, study-wide: Vaccine recipients posted higher spike-specific TCR breadth than their placebo counterparts.

As to treatment: roughly 18 received Ad26.COV2.S at low or high dose, single or two shots; about 5 received placebo; per-sample allocation not given. Sampling was done on day 63 after the first vaccine or placebo injection. At a Boston site, the person donating was an adult of 18-55 years. The chain has TRBV6-1 and TRBJ1-1, with a weak D call TRBD1 (5 bases). This TCR came from a person between 18 and 65 years old who received the Ad26.COV2.S COVID-19 vaccine or a placebo. The sample in question was peripheral blood, obtained in a trial of Ad26.COV2.S vaccine versus placebo. CDR3 in amino acids: CASSEKAAPGDTEAFF. The CDR3 DNA sequence: TGTGCCAGCAGTGAAAAGGCAGCCCCGGGGGACACTGAAGCTTTCTTT.